This record concerns one TCR beta chain sequence. A second PCR, run for roughly 7 to 12 cycles, used a sample-barcoded 5' primer plus a J-beta primer mix. TCRdb reprocessed the 5' RACE reads via MiXCR and lists one record per CDR3 protein. The data contain about 1.4 million distinct CDR3 sequences, roughly 59% of them singletons. These data come from a study of blood T cells in healthy people across ages. Sequencing was carried out using blood. The clonotype comes from a man in his late teens or twenties in good health.

CDR3 nucleotides: TGTGCCAGCAGTTACTTTGCGGGGCCCTACGAGCAGTACTTC. This encodes CASSYFAGPYEQYF. The J gene is TRBJ2-7, the V gene TRBV6-5; tentative D call: TRBD2 (6 bases). Germline-derived CDR1 and CDR2 are MNHEY and SVGAGI. The CDR3 is 14 residues long. V gave up 1 base and J gave up 2 bases, with 9 bases separating them.